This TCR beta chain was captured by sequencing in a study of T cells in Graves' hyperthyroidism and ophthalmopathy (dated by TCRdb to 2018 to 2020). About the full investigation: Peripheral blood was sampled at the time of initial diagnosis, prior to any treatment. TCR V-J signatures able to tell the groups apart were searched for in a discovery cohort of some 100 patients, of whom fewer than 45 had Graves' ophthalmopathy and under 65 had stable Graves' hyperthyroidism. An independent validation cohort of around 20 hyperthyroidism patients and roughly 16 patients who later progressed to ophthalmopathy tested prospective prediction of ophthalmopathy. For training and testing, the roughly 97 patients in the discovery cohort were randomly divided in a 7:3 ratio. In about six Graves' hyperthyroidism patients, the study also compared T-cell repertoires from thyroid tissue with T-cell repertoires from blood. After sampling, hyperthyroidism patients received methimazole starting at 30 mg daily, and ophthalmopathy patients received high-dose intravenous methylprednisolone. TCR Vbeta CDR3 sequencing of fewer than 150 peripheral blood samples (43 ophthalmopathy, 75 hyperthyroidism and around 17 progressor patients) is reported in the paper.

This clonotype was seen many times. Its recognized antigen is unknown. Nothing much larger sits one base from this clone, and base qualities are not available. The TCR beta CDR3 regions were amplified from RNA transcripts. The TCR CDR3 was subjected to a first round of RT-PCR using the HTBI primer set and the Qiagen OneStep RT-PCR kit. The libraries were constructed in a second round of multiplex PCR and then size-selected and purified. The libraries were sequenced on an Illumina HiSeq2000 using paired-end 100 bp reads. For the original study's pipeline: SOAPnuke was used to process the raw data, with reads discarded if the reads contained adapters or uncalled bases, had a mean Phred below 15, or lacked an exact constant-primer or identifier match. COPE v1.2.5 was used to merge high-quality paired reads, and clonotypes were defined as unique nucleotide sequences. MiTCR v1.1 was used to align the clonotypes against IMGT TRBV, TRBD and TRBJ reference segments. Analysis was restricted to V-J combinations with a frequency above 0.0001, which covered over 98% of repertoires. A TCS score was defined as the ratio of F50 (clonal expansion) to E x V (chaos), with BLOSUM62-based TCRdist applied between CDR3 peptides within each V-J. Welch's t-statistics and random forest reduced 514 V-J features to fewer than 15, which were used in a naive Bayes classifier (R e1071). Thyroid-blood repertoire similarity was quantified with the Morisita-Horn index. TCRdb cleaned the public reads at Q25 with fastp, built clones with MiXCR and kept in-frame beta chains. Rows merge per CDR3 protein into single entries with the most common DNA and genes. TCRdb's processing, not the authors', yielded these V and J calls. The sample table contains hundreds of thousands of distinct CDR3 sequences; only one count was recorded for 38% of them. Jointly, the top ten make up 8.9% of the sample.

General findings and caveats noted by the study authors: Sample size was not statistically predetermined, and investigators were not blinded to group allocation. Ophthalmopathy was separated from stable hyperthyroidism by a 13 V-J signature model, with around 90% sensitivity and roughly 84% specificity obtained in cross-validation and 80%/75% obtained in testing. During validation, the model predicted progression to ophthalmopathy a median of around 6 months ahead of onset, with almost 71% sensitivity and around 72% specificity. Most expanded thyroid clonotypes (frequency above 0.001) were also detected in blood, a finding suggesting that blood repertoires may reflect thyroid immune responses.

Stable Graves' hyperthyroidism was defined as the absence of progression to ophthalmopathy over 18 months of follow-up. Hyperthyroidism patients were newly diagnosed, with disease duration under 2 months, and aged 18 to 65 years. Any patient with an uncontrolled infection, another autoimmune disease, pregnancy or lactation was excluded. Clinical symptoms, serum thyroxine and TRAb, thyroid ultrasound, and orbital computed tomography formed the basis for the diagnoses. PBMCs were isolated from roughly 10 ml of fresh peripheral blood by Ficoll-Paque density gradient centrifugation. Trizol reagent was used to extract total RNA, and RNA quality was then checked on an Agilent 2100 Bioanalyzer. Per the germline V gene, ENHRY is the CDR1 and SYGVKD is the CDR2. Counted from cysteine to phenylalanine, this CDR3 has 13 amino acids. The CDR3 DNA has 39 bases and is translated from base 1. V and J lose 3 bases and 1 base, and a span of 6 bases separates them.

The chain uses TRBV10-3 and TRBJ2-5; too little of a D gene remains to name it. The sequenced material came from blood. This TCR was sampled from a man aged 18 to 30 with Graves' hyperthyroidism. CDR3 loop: CAISEDFQETQYF. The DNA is TGTGCCATCAGTGAAGACTTCCAAGAGACCCAGTACTTC.